The TCR beta chain under discussion was sequenced for a study of early T cells in non-severe SARS-CoV-2 infection. Study-level background: Sequenced bulk RNA came from whole blood that was unsorted, and chains were unpaired. Notes on the study in general: Matching with VDJdb favored anti-spike CD8 responses (missing private and CD4 specificities).

Individually, cDNA molecules had unique molecular identifiers attached to them. TCRdb recomputed calls from the 5' RACE reads with MiXCR, one row per CDR3 protein. This sample has about 25,000 distinct CDR3 sequences, with 4.4% found just once. This clonotype was seen ten or more times. As yet, its antigen is unknown. The J segment lost 4 bases and the V segment lost 1 base, leaving 6 bases of the junction unmatched. The CDR3 totals 15 residues. Germline lookup yields CDR1 MGHRA and CDR2 YSYEKL. The receptor comes from an adult who was a healthcare worker with PCR-confirmed SARS-CoV-2 infection or an uninfected control (not recorded which). V is TRBV4-1 and J is TRBJ1-1; 7 bases are a match to TRBD1. What was sequenced was whole blood. CDR3 bases: TGCGCCAGCAGCCAAGCAGACAGGGAGCGCACTGAAGCTTTCTTT. Protein product: CASSQADRERTEAFF.